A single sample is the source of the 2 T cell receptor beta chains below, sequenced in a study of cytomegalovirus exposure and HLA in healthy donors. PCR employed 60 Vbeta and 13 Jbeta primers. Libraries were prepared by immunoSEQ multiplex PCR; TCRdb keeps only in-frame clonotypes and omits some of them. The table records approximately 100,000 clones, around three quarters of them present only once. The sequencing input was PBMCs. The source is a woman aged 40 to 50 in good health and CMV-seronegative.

The CDR3 nucleotides read TGTGCCAGCAGTCTAATCGACAGTGCAACTAATGAAAAACTGTTTTTT. Translation: CASSLIDSATNEKLFF. V gene TRBV6-6 combines with J gene TRBJ1-4; D perhaps matches TRBD1 (5 bases). Trimming cost V 5 bases and J 0 bases, with 13 bases left between them. Germline V gene sequence: CDR1 MNHNY, CDR2 SVGAGI (reference sequence). There are 16 residues in the CDR3.

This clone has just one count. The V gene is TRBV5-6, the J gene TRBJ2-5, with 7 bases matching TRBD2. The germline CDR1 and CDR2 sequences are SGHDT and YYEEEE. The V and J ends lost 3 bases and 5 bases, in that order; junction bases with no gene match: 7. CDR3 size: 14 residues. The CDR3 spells CASSSRLAAETQYF. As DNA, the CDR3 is TGTGCCAGCAGCTCGCGACTAGCCGCGGAGACCCAGTACTTC.